This TCR beta chain was found in a study of Graves' ophthalmopathy and Graves' hyperthyroidism. V dropped 2 bases and J dropped 7; count of bases not matched to a gene: 8. Germline V CDR1 and CDR2: SGHNT, YENEEA. The CDR3 length is 17 residues. There are a few counts of this clonotype. Other autoimmune disease, uncontrolled infection, pregnancy and lactation led to exclusion. Amplification targeted the TCR beta CDR3 regions, with RNA transcripts as the source material. First-round RT-PCR with HTBI primers preceded a second-round multiplex PCR. TCRdb re-called the multiplex PCR reads through MiXCR, storing one row per CDR3 protein. The table records approximately 460,000 distinct CDR3 sequences, around an eighth of them present only once.

The material sequenced was blood. V and J are TRBV11-3 and TRBJ2-1, with 13 bases aligning to TRBD2. The source of this sequence is a woman aged 25-40 years with Graves' ophthalmopathy. The CDR3 region is CASSLKLGLAGRNEQFF. The CDR3 bases are TGTGCCAGCAGCTTAAAGCTGGGACTAGCGGGGCGGAATGAGCAGTTCTTC.